This TCR delta chain originates from a study of γδ T cells in repeated Plasmodium falciparum infection listed by TCRdb under 2021. At the level of the whole study: The natural-infection arm enrolled Malian children exposed to intense seasonal malaria transmission, compared against age and gender matched Australian children. The study looked at how repeated Plasmodium falciparum infection shapes the human gammadelta T cell repertoire, using both natural infection in Mali and controlled human malaria infection. Five or six malaria-naive U.S. adults underwent four controlled human malaria infections by bites from P. falciparum NF54-infected Anopheles stephensi mosquitoes over about 640 days. Samples were collected from controlled-infection subjects at baseline, immediately before selected infections, and 21 days after each infection. The gammadelta TCR repertoires from Mali were analysed in two ways: cross-sectionally during periods with no transmission, and longitudinally across episodes of acute febrile malaria. The investigation overall reported the following: Compared with the repertoires of Australian children, the Vdelta2-negative gammadelta TCR repertoires of Malian children appeared more clonally expanded, less diverse and less shared. Generalizability was limited because the Malian cohort was drawn from a small rural village of predominantly one ethnic group. Analysis of inter-individual variability in gammadelta T cell responses was limited by the small size of the controlled-infection cohort. Vgamma9/Vdelta2+ TCR repertoires kept a highly stable polyclonal repertoire across time and infection, and many TCRgamma sequences overlapped between individuals. In Vdelta2-negative gammadelta TCR repertoires, which were largely Vdelta1+, repeated controlled infections appeared to drive waves of new clonotype selection.

Clipping removes 2 bases from V and 1 base from J, with 28 as the unmatched junction base count. The CDR3 goes from the cysteine to the phenylalanine over 23 residues. Only the CDR3 DNA stays, 69 bases, in frame from base 1. The germline V gene supplies CDR1 TSWWSYY and CDR2 QGS. In this sample, this clone turned up many times. Its antigen is currently not known. The TCRdb protein comes from a much larger clone and disagrees with this DNA's translation at residue 17, likely due to a read error; the protein given here is derived from the DNA. The method was multiplex PCR. This sample was sequenced with an Illumina MiSeq. From each sorted gammadelta T cell sample, both TCR gamma (TRG) and TCR delta (TRD) chains were sequenced. On the study's bioinformatics: The repertoire analyses used clonotype tree plots, the accumulated frequency of the top 20 clonotypes, and diversity index (DI) and D75 metrics. Identical DNA sequences were merged into single rows after TCRdb reprocessed the public reads with CATT. The V and J calls, along with clone size, are taken from TCRdb and not from the paper's own processing. For this sample the table gives tens of thousands of delta-chain clones, of which around 1.8% were detected only once. In total, the top ten clones hold over 12% of the sample.

For bulk TCR repertoire analysis, Vgamma9/Vdelta2+ and Vdelta2-negative gammadelta T cell populations were flow-sorted out of peripheral blood mononuclear cells. This clonotype was sampled from a pool of human donors (malaria-infected and uninfected, not separated). This receptor chain uses TRDV1 and TRDJ1, with TRDD3 identical over 7 junction bases. Because TCRdb records no J gene, it was assigned here through a match of the DNA to germline. Material for sequencing was gamma-delta T cells from blood. CDR3 loop: CALGETSVLGRLGITTCTDKLIF. The nucleotide sequence is TGTGCTCTTGGGGAAACTTCGGTTCTAGGGAGACTGGGGATTACTACGTGCACCGATAAACTCATCTTT.